A selection of T cell receptor beta chains follows, all from one sample in a study of OX40 agonist ivuxolimab in advanced cancers. Profiling relied on immunoSEQ multiplex PCR, and the TCRdb table lists in-frame clones only, not all of them. The table shows fewer than 85,000 clones, with about 84% occurring only once. The sample was CD4+ or CD8+ T cells sorted from blood, taken in a trial of the OX40 agonist ivuxolimab. The origin of the receptors is an adult with an advanced solid tumor such as melanoma, head and neck, liver or kidney cancer. CDR3s include the opening cysteine and the closing phenylalanine or tryptophan. A D gene is named only where the DNA matches it firmly. Expanded clones are given a class, and other clones once, few, many or no size at all.

d_gene,v_gene,j_gene,abundance,CDR3aa,CDR3nt
NA,TRBV7-9,TRBJ1-6,NA,CASSLGHLGTPNSPLHF,TGTGCCAGCAGCTTAGGCCATCTCGGGACACCGAATTCACCCCTCCACTTT
NA,TRBV7-2,TRBJ2-5,NA,CASMGVETQYF,TGTGCCAGCATGGGGGTGGAGACCCAGTACTTC
TRBD1,TRBV6-4,TRBJ1-1,few,CASRLDREATEAFF,TGTGCCAGCAGATTGGACAGGGAGGCCACTGAAGCTTTCTTT
NA,TRBV2,TRBJ2-2,NA,CANWDRGTGELFF,TGTGCCAACTGGGACCGCGGCACCGGGGAGCTGTTTTTT
TRBD1,TRBV5-4,TRBJ2-5,NA,CASSSADRGQETQYF,TGTGCCAGCAGCTCGGCCGACAGGGGCCAAGAGACCCAGTACTTC
NA,TRBV9,TRBJ2-2,NA,CASSLGGSNTGELFF,TGTGCCAGCAGCTTAGGGGGTTCGAACACCGGGGAGCTGTTTTTT
TRBD2,TRBV19,TRBJ2-1,NA,CASSPRLAGGHEQFF,TGTGCCAGTAGTCCCCGACTAGCGGGAGGCCATGAGCAGTTCTTC
NA,TRBV15,TRBJ2-5,few,CATSRGGVRIETQYF,TGTGCCACCAGCAGAGGGGGGGTTCGGATAGAGACCCAGTACTTC
TRBD1,TRBV5-4,TRBJ1-2,NA,CASSSDAGGAGGYTF,TGTGCCAGCAGCTCCGATGCAGGGGGCGCGGGGGGCTACACCTTC
NA,TRBV6-6,TRBJ1-4,medium-sized,CASRKNEKLFF,TGTGCCAGCAGAAAAAATGAAAAACTGTTTTTT
NA,TRBV7-2,TRBJ2-5,NA,CASSPGWETQYF,TGTGCCAGCAGCCCCGGCTGGGAGACCCAGTACTTC
TRBD1,TRBV19,TRBJ1-5,NA,CASSYPPGQSTYSNQPQHF,TGTGCCAGTAGCTACCCCCCGGGACAGTCTACCTATAGCAATCAGCCCCAGCATTTT
TRBD2,TRBV5-6,TRBJ2-1,NA,CASWEAGGMDEQFF,TGTGCCAGCTGGGAAGCGGGAGGGATGGATGAGCAGTTCTTC
NA,TRBV5-5,TRBJ1-3,NA,CASSLLLRESGNTIYF,TGTGCCAGCAGCTTGCTACTCCGGGAGTCTGGAAACACCATATATTTT
TRBD1,TRBV7-3,TRBJ1-3,NA,CASSFDRVPGNTIYF,TGTGCCAGCAGCTTCGACAGGGTCCCTGGAAACACCATATATTTT
NA,TRBV18,TRBJ2-5,NA,CASSPPSRKETQYF,TGTGCCAGCTCACCACCGTCCAGGAAAGAGACCCAGTACTTC
NA,TRBV27,TRBJ2-7,NA,CASSLQGGSYEQYF,TGTGCCAGCAGTTTGCAGGGTGGATCCTACGAGCAGTACTTC
TRBD2,TRBV9,TRBJ2-5,NA,CASSATSGNQETQYF,TGTGCCAGCAGCGCCACTAGCGGGAACCAAGAGACCCAGTACTTC
NA,TRBV5-6,TRBJ2-1,NA,CASSFDSSYNEQFF,TGTGCCAGCAGCTTTGACAGCTCCTACAATGAGCAGTTCTTC
TRBD1,TRBV19,TRBJ2-2,NA,CASKTQTGGGTGELFF,TGTGCCAGTAAGACTCAAACAGGGGGCGGGACCGGGGAGCTGTTTTTT
TRBD1,TRBV2,TRBJ2-7,NA,CASSEALGTGVEQYF,TGTGCCAGCAGTGAAGCGCTTGGGACAGGGGTCGAGCAGTACTTC
NA,TRBV19,TRBJ1-2,few,CASSPGARQGYTF,TGTGCCAGTAGCCCGGGGGCCAGGCAAGGCTACACCTTC
NA,TRBV15,TRBJ2-7,NA,CATSPQRVGSYEQYF,TGTGCCACCAGCCCCCAGCGGGTGGGCTCCTACGAGCAGTACTTC
NA,TRBV27,TRBJ2-7,NA,CASSSDRSSYEQYF,TGTGCCAGCAGCTCTGACAGGTCTTCCTACGAGCAGTACTTC
NA,TRBV12-2,TRBJ2-3,NA,CASRPLTSGGSTDTQYF,TGTGCAAGTCGCCCCCTGACTAGCGGGGGGAGCACAGATACGCAGTATTTT
NA,TRBV5-1,TRBJ1-3,NA,CASSISRGSGNTIYF,TGCGCCAGCAGCATTAGCAGGGGCTCTGGAAACACCATATATTTT
NA,TRBV2,TRBJ2-3,NA,CAGGREWPDTQYF,TGTGCCGGGGGCCGGGAGTGGCCAGATACGCAGTATTTT
TRBD1,TRBV2,TRBJ2-1,NA,CASSHSGQGAYNEQFF,TGTGCCAGCAGTCACAGCGGACAGGGGGCCTACAATGAGCAGTTCTTC
NA,TRBV5-1,TRBJ2-2,NA,CASSSTAGLNTGELFF,TGCGCCAGCAGCTCAACGGCGGGTTTGAACACCGGGGAGCTGTTTTTT
TRBD2,TRBV9,TRBJ2-3,NA,CASSVAVGGGADTQYF,TGTGCCAGCAGCGTAGCGGTCGGCGGGGGGGCAGATACGCAGTATTTT
NA,TRBV27,TRBJ2-1,NA,CASSLGGLTYNEQFF,TGTGCCAGCAGTTTGGGGGGCTTAACCTACAATGAGCAGTTCTTC
NA,TRBV7-6,TRBJ2-3,NA,CASSSSGTRPSDTQYF,TGTGCCAGCAGCTCGTCCGGGACCCGTCCCTCCGATACGCAGTATTTT
TRBD2,TRBV13,TRBJ2-1,few,CASSSTSNLAGHSSYNEQFF,TGTGCCAGCAGCTCGACATCAAACTTAGCGGGGCACAGCTCCTACAATGAGCAGTTCTTC
NA,TRBV7-3,TRBJ2-5,few,CASSVQRGGRETQYF,TGTGCCAGCAGCGTACAAAGGGGGGGTCGAGAGACCCAGTACTTC
NA,TRBV6-5,TRBJ2-2,NA,CASSYNRNTGELFF,TGTGCCAGCAGTTACAACAGGAACACCGGGGAGCTGTTTTTT
NA,TRBV7-3,TRBJ2-1,NA,CASSLSRDNEQFF,TGTGCCAGCAGCTTAAGCAGGGACAATGAGCAGTTCTTC
NA,TRBV19,TRBJ2-2,few,CASSIGWTENTGELFF,TGTGCCAGTAGTATAGGGTGGACAGAGAACACCGGGGAGCTGTTTTTT